One T cell receptor beta chain is described in this entry. The source of the sample is a study of blood T cell repertoires in COVID-19. Study as a whole: Donors in the United States, Italy and Spain gave samples during acute or convalescent COVID-19. PBMCs, B-cell-depleted T cells, or T cells provided the cDNA or gDNA that made up the material.

V lost 2 bases and J lost 9, with 11 bases in between. The CDR3 covers 13 residues. Germline values: CDR1 SGHDN, CDR2 FVKESK. Under the authors' procedure: Researchers report that nucleated cell counts were estimated from reference gene primer amplification. Measured with immunoSEQ multiplex PCR; TCRdb has only the in-frame clones, and not every one. V and J calls and clone size are those listed in that table; D and trimming were worked out from the DNA. The sample holds over 250,000 clones; approximately 87% are singletons and the top ten take roughly 1.6%. This sequence joins TRBV14 and TRBJ2-1; D is perhaps TRBD2 (5 bases). Sample: peripheral blood. This sequence originates from a woman aged 40 to 50 who had recovered from COVID-19. The CDR3 loop is CASSQLGVGEQFF. CDR3 nucleotide sequence: TGTGCCAGCAGCCAACTCGGGGTGGGTGAGCAGTTCTTC. The full variable domain, completed using reference TRBV14 and TRBJ2-1, is EAGVTQFPSHSVIEKGQTVTLRCDPISGHDNLYWYRRVMGKEIKFLLHFVKESKQDESGMPNNRFLAERTGGTYSTLKVQPAELEDSGVYFCASSQLGVGEQFFGPGTRLTVL.